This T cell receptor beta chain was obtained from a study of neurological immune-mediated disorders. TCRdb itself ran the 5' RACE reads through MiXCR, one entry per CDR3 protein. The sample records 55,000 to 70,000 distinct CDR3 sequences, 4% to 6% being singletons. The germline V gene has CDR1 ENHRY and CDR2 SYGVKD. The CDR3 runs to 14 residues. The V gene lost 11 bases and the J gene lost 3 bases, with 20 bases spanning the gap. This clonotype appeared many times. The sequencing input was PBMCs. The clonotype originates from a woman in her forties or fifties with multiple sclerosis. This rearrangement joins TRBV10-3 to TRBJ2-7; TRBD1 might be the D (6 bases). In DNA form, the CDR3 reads TGTGCCTCGCAACTGTCAGGGGAGATCTACGAGCAGTACTTC. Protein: CASQLSGEIYEQYF.